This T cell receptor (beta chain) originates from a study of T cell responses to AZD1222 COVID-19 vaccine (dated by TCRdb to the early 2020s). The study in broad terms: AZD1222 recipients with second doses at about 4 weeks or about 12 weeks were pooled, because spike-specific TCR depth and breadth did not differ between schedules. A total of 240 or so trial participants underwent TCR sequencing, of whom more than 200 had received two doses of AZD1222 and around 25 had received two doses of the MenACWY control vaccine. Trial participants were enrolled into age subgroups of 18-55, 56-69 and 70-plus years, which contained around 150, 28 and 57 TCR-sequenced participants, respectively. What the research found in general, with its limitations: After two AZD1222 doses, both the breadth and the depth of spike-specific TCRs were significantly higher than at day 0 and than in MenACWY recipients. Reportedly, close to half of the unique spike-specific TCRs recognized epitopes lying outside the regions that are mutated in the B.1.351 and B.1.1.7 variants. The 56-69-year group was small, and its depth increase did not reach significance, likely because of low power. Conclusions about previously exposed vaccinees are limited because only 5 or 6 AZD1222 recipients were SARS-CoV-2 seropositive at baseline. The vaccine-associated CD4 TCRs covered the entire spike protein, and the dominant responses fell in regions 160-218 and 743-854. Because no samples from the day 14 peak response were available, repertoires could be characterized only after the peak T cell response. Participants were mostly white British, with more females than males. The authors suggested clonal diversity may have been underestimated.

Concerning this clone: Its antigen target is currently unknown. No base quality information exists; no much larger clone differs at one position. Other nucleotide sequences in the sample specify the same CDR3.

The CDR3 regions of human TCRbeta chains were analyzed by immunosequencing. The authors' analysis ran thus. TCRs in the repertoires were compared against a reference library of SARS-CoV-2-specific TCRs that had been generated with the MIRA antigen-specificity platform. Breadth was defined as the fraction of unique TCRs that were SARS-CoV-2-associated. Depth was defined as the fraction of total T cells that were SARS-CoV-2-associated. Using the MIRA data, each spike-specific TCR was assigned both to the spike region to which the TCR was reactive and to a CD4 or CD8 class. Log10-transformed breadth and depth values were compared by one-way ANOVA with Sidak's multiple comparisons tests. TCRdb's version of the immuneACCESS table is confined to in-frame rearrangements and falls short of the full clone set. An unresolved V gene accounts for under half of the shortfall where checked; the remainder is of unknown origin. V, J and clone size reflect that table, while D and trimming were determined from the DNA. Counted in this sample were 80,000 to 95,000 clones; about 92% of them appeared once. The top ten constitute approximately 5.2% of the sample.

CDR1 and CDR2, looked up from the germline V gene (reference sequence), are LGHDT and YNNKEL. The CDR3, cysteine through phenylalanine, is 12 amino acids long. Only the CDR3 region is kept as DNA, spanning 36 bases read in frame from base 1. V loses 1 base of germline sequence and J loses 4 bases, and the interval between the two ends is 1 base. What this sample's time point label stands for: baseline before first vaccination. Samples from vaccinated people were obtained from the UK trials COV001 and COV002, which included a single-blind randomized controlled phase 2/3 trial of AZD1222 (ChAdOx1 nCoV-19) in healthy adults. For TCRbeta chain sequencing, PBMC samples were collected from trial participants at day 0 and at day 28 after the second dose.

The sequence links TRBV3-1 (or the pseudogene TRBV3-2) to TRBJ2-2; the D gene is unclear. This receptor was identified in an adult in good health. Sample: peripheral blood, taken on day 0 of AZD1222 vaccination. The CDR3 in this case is CASSQGTGELFF. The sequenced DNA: TGTGCCAGCAGCCAAGGCACCGGGGAGCTGTTTTTT.